A selection of T cell receptor beta chains follows, all from one sample in a study of shared clonotypes between healthy human individuals. Profiling relied on immunoSEQ multiplex PCR, and the TCRdb table lists in-frame clones only, not all of them. The data show 550,000 to 800,000 clones, with 74% seen just once and more than 1.5% held by the top ten. Sequencing used memory CD4+ T cells sorted from blood. These receptor sequences come from a woman in her 30s in good health. Both conserved end residues are part of each CDR3. A D gene is named only where the DNA matches it firmly. The size entry is marked missing in some rows and otherwise reads once, few, many or a size class.

NA,TRBJ2-7,TRBV18,few,CASSPGLGEQYF,TGTGCCAGCTCCCCAGGACTGGGGGAGCAGTACTTC
NA,TRBJ2-7,TRBV5-5,NA,CASSLEWGTPSYEQYF,TGTGCCAGCAGCTTGGAATGGGGGACACCTTCCTACGAGCAGTACTTC
TRBD1,TRBJ2-2,TRBV15,NA,CATSSPQGARTGELFF,TGTGCCACCAGCAGCCCACAGGGGGCAAGGACCGGGGAGCTGTTTTTT
NA,TRBJ2-7,TRBV5-6,once,CASLNPYEQYF,TGTGCCAGCCTGAACCCTTACGAGCAGTACTTC
TRBD2,TRBJ2-7,TRBV6-1,NA,CASSEIGTSGSNEQYF,TGTGCCAGCAGTGAAATAGGGACTAGCGGGAGCAACGAGCAGTACTTC
NA,TRBJ1-2,TRBV6-1,NA,CASSETGALGGKGYGYTF,TGTGCCAGCAGTGAGACGGGGGCCCTAGGGGGTAAGGGCTATGGCTACACCTTC
TRBD2,TRBJ2-7,TRBV11-2,NA,CASSARTSGRSEQYF,TGTGCCAGCAGCGCCAGGACTAGCGGGAGGAGCGAGCAGTACTTC
TRBD2,TRBJ2-1,TRBV11-2,NA,CARSLGASGSGYSEQFF,TGTGCCAGAAGCTTAGGGGCTAGCGGGAGTGGGTATAGTGAGCAGTTCTTC
NA,TRBJ1-1,TRBV11-3,NA,CASSGPGVNTEAFF,TGTGCCAGCAGCGGACCAGGGGTGAACACTGAAGCTTTCTTT
TRBD1,TRBJ1-4,TRBV19,NA,CASSIRAGQKPSFF,TGTGCCAGTAGTATAAGAGCGGGACAGAAGCCATCGTTTTTT
TRBD2,TRBJ2-2,TRBV29-1,NA,CSAEGLGRGTGELFF,TGCAGCGCCGAGGGTTTGGGGAGGGGCACCGGGGAGCTGTTTTTT
NA,TRBJ1-1,TRBV28,few,CASTFTTGLVNTEAFF,TGTGCCAGCACCTTCACTACAGGGCTCGTGAACACTGAAGCTTTCTTT
NA,TRBJ1-3,TRBV28,NA,CASSLPPGGGNTIYF,TGTGCCAGCAGTTTGCCCCCCGGGGGTGGAAACACCATATATTTT